This entry lists 8 T cell receptor beta chains sequenced from one sample in a study of T cells in Graves' hyperthyroidism and ophthalmopathy. RNA transcripts provided the source from which TCR beta CDR3 regions were amplified. The TCR CDR3 was amplified in a first-round RT-PCR using the HTBI primer set. TCRdb reanalysed the multiplex PCR reads using MiXCR and keeps one entry per CDR3 protein. The sample includes around 280,000 distinct CDR3 sequences, about 14% of them seen just once. The sample taken for sequencing was blood. These TCRs come from a woman aged 30 to 39 with Graves' hyperthyroidism that later progressed to Graves' ophthalmopathy.

This clonotype came up many times. The chain carries TRBV6-2 or TRBV6-3 and TRBJ2-7; 11 nucleotides agree with TRBD2. CDR1 MNHEY and CDR2 SVGEGT come from the germline V gene. This CDR3 spans 15 amino acids. With V trimmed by 5 bases and J by 5 bases, 8 bases remained unmatched. The CDR3: CASSRLAGRSDEQYF. Here the CDR3 DNA reads TGTGCCAGCAGTAGACTAGCGGGACGGAGCGACGAGCAGTACTTC.

Comments on this clonotype: A clone one base away is much larger, so this may be a read error. This chain joins TRBV11-1 and TRBJ2-3; TRBD2 agrees at 8 bases. The CDR3 consists of 16 residues. J was trimmed by 0 bases and V by 1 base; bases with no gene match: 3. Looked up from germline, CDR1 is SGHAT and CDR2 is FQDESV (reference sequence). The chain's CDR3 is CASSLGPSGSTDTQYF. For the CDR3, the DNA is TGTGCCAGCAGCTTAGGCCCTAGCGGGAGCACAGATACGCAGTATTTT. The variable domain in full, completed from reference TRBV11-1 and TRBJ2-3, reads EAEVAQSPRYKITEKSQAVAFWCDPISGHATLYWYRQILGQGPELLVQFQDESVVDDSQLPKDRFSAERLKGVDSTLKIQPAELGDSAMYLCASSLGPSGSTDTQYFGPGTRLTVL.

This clonotype was seen repeatedly, ten times or more. The chain links TRBV18 to TRBJ2-7, with TRBD2 identical over 7 bases. V lost 6 bases and J lost 1; bases outside the gene matches: 6. CDR1 is KGHSH, CDR2 LQKENI, per germline. The CDR3 spans 14 residues. The CDR3 sequence: CASSLRTSSYEQYF. DNA of the CDR3: TGTGCCAGCTCCCTCAGGACTAGTTCCTACGAGCAGTACTTC. The variable domain in full, completed from reference TRBV18 and TRBJ2-7, reads NAGVMQNPRHLVRRRGQEARLRCSPMKGHSHVYWYRQLPEEGLKFMVYLQKENIIDESGMPKERFSAEFPKEGPSILRIQQVVRGDSAAYFCASSLRTSSYEQYFGPGTRLTVT.

This clonotype has more than one count but fewer than ten. J is TRBJ2-2 and V is TRBV29-1; 10 nucleotides agree with TRBD1. The CDR3 loop spans 13 amino acids. Germline CDR1 and CDR2: SQVTM and ANQGSEA. Trimming at V came to 4 bases and at J to 6 bases, leaving 2 bases not matched to a gene. The chain's CDR3 is CSVGQGASGELFF. In DNA, the CDR3 is TGCAGCGTTGGACAGGGGGCGTCCGGGGAGCTGTTTTTT.

This clonotype was counted at least ten times. This chain uses TRBV9 with TRBJ2-7; tentative D call: TRBD2 (6 bases). The CDR3 has 14 amino acids. V gave up 1 base and J gave up 2 bases, with 10 bases separating them. Germline lookup yields CDR1 SGDLS and CDR2 YYNGEE. The CDR3 nucleotides read TGTGCCAGCAGCGTATATCCTAGCGCCTACGAGCAGTACTTC. This translates into CASSVYPSAYEQYF.

There are many counts of this clonotype. The genes are TRBV12-3 or TRBV12-4 and TRBJ1-5; unclear D gene. V lost 0 bases, J lost 2 bases, and 8 bases lay in between. The CDR3 is 15 residues long. CDR3 in DNA: TGTGCCAGCAGTTTAGCGCTCGGCGGCAATCAGCCCCAGCATTTT. Translation: CASSLALGGNQPQHF.

This clonotype was detected many times. V usage is TRBV3-2 and J usage is TRBJ1-2; whether TRBD1, the table's D call, matches the DNA was not checked. TRBV3-2 is described as a pseudogene. The CDR3 spans 14 residues. CDR3 amino acids: CASSPWTGNGGYTF. The CDR3 bases are TGTGCCAGCAGCCCGTGGACAGGGAACGGGGGCTACACCTTC.

V and J are TRBV15 and TRBJ1-1, with D perhaps TRBD1 (5 bases). Trimming pared 1 base from V and 5 bases from J, leaving 11 bases between. The germline V gene encodes CDR1 LNHNV and CDR2 YYDKDF (reference sequence). The CDR3 has 14 amino acids. CDR3 amino acids: CATSRVGGMTEAFF. DNA for the CDR3: TGTGCCACCAGCAGAGTCGGGGGTATGACTGAAGCTTTCTTT.